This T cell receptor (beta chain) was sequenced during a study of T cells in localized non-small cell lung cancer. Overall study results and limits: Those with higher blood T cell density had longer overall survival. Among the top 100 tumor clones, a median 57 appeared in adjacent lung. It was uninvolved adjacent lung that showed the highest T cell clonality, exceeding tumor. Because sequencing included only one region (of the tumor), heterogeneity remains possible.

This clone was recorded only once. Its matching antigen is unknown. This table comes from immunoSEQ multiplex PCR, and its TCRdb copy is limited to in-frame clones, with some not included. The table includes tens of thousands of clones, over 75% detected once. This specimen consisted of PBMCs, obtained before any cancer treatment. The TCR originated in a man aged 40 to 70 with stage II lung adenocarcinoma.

The DNA of the CDR3 is TGCAGCGTGGGACAGGGTGACTATGGCTACACCTTC. It yields the protein CSVGQGDYGYTF. This sequence joins TRBV29-1 and TRBJ1-2; 9 bases align to TRBD1. This CDR3 comprises 12 residues. Germline V CDR1 and CDR2: SQVTM, ANQGSEA. V was clipped by 6 bases and J by 3 bases; unmatched bases: 2.